Below, one TCR beta chain is given with its context. CDR3 length: 13 amino acids. Deletions cut 3 bases from V and 4 bases from J, with 9 bases between. CDR1 and CDR2 from the germline V gene are LGHDT and YNNKEL (reference sequence). Samples each had at least 5.5 micrograms of total RNA extracted. Using a J-beta primer mix together with a sample-barcoded 5' primer, a second PCR was run for about 6 to 12 cycles. In TCRdb, the 5' RACE reads were re-called with MiXCR into one record per CDR3 protein. The sample consists of about 830,000 distinct CDR3 sequences, approximately 65% of them appearing once. This entry comes from a study of blood T cells in healthy people across ages.

This rearrangement joins TRBV3-1 to TRBJ2-5; perhaps TRBD2 as D (7 bases). Sequencing used blood. This TCR derives from a man between 25 and 39 years old in good health. The DNA for the CDR3 is TGTGCCAGCAGCCAGGGGGGGGCAGAGACCCAGTACTTC. It encodes CASSQGGAETQYF.